Sequencing of this TCR beta chain was carried out in a study of beta chain features in type 1 diabetes. Study results and caveats: Researchers report that Type 1 diabetes patients had moderately but significantly shorter TCRB CDR3s across all four CD4+ subsets. It was among patients, rather than healthy donors, that naive, central memory and Treg TCRB repertoires appeared more similar. Here, the possible influence of HLA type (on TCRB rearrangement) remained unresolved. High-TCR-expressing cells could be over-represented by cDNA sequencing.

This clone was counted a few times. The antigen remains unidentified. V was cut by 0 bases and J by 7 bases, with 5 bases left in between. This CDR3 is 11 amino acids long. CDR1 is SGHRS and CDR2 is YFSETQ in the germline V gene. The investigators reverse transcribed all of the isolated RNA, so they sequenced expressed TCRB transcripts. An average of about 3.5 million reads was obtained for naive, central memory and regulatory T cell samples. Libraries were prepared by immunoSEQ multiplex PCR; TCRdb keeps only in-frame clonotypes and omits some of them. The sample carries about 390,000 clones, about 10% recorded once.

The rearrangement uses TRBV5-1 and TRBJ2-7, with D unclear. The sample was central memory CD4+ T cells from blood. The TCR sequence derives from a man aged 25-45 years with type 1 diabetes. Here the CDR3 DNA reads TGCGCCAGCAGCTTGGAGTCGGAGCAGTACTTC. Protein sequence: CASSLESEQYF.